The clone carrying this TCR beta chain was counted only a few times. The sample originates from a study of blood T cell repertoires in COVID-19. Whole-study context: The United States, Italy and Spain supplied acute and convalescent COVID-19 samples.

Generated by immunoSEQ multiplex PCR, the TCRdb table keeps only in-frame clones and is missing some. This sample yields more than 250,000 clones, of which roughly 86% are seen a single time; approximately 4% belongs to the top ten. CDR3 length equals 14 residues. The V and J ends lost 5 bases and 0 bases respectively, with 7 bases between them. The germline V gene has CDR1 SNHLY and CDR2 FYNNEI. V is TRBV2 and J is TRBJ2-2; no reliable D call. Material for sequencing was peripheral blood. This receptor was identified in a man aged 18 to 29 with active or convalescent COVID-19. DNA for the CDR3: TGTGCCAGCAGTTTGAGGACGAACACCGGGGAGCTGTTTTTT. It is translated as CASSLRTNTGELFF.